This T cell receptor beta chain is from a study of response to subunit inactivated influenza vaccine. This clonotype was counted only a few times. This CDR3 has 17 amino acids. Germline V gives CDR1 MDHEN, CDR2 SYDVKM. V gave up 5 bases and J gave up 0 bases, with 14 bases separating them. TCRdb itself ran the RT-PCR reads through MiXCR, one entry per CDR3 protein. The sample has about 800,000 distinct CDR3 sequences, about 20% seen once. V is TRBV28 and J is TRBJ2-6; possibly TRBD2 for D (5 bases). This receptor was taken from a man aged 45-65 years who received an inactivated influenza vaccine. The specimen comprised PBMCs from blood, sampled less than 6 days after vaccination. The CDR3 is CASSETGVPSGANVLTF. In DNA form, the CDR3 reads TGTGCCAGCAGTGAAACCGGGGTCCCCTCTGGGGCCAACGTCCTGACTTTC. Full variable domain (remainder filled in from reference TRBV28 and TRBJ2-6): DVKVTQSSRYLVKRTGEKVFLECVQDMDHENMFWYRQDPGLGLRLIYFSYDVKMKEKGDIPEGYSVSREKKERFSLILESASTNQTSMYLCASSETGVPSGANVLTFGAGSRLTVL.